This T cell receptor (beta chain) came from a study of identical twins. About this clonotype itself: Its specificity is unknown.

MiXCR, run by TCRdb on the 5' RACE reads, gives a single entry per CDR3 protein. This sample carries hundreds of thousands of distinct CDR3 sequences, about 20% of them seen once, and the ten largest clones take 13%. General study findings and limits: The more abundant beta clonotypes in cord blood had fewer insertions, and memory repertoires did not show this.

V shed 2 bases and J 6 bases; nucleotides not matched to a gene: 4. Germline V gene data show CDR1 as DFQATT and CDR2 as SNEGSKA (reference sequence). This CDR3 spans 12 amino acids. The sample was also reused in another study, on T cells expressing NK-cell markers. From that study: Seropositivity for HCMV was found in seven of the eight sequenced donors, with one seronegative. The authors restricted sorting to alpha-beta TCR T cells with an anti-gamma-delta TCR antibody in several experiments.

The clonotype originates from a woman aged 18-35 years in good health. The V call is TRBV20-1, the J call TRBJ2-7; 7 bases are a match to TRBD1. The sample was PBMCs. DNA of the CDR3: TGCAGTGCTAGACAGGGGGTCCGCGAGCAGTACTTC. Protein product: CSARQGVREQYF.